The following is a TCR beta chain sequence with its context. Its specificity is unknown. A second PCR of 7 to 11 cycles used a sample-barcoded 5' primer and a J-beta primer mix. TCRdb used MiXCR to reprocess the 5' RACE reads, holding one entry per CDR3 protein. The sample includes about 1.1 million distinct CDR3 sequences, around two fifths seen only once; the top ten take 13%. The data were taken from a study of blood T cells in healthy people across ages. Study findings and constraints: It was held that the diversity estimates obtained from one million T cells were underestimates.

In germline, CDR1 is MRHNA, CDR2 SNTAGT. The CDR3 runs to 14 residues. Trimming took off 4 bases at V and 5 bases at J, with 11 bases between the two ends. V is TRBV6-4 and J is TRBJ2-2; TRBD2 might be the D (6 bases). Source material: blood. The sequence derives from a man younger than 35 in good health. The CDR3 is CASSVSLATGELFF. In DNA form, the CDR3 reads TGTGCCAGCAGTGTTTCACTAGCAACCGGGGAGCTGTTTTTT.